The T cell receptor (beta chain) described here comes from a study of blood T cell repertoires in COVID-19. About the research overall: Acute and convalescent COVID-19 specimens originated in the United States, Italy and Spain.

J lost 4 bases, V lost 2 bases, and 4 bases had no gene match. The germline V gene encodes CDR1 SGDLS and CDR2 YYNGEE. The CDR3 consists of 14 residues. Sequencing was performed with immunoSEQ multiplex PCR; in TCRdb, only in-frame clones are kept and a portion is missing. The sample contains about 140,000 clones, about 80% of which appear only once. Sequencing input: peripheral blood. The TCR sequence derives from an older woman with acute or convalescent COVID-19. J is TRBJ1-2 and V is TRBV9; the match to TRBD1 covers 8 bases. In DNA, the CDR3 is TGTGCCAGCAGCGTGACCGACAGGGGCTATGGCTACACCTTC. It is translated as CASSVTDRGYGYTF.